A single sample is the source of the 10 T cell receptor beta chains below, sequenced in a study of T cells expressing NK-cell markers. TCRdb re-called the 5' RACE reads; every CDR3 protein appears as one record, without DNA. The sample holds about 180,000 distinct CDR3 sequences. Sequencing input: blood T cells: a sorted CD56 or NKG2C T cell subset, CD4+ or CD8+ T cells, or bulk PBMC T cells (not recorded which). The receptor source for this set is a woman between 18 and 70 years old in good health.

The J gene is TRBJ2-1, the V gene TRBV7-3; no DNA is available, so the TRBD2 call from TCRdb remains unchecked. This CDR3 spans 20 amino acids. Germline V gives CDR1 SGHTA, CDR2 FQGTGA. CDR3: CASSSTRGGTSLRSYNEQFF.

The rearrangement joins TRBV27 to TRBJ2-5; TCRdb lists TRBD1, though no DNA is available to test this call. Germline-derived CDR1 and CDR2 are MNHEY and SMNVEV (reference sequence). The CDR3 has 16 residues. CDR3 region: CASSLSRGRGRETQYF.

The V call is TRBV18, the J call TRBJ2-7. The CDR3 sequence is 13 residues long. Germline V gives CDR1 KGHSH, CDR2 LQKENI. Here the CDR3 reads CASSPSSRYEQYF.

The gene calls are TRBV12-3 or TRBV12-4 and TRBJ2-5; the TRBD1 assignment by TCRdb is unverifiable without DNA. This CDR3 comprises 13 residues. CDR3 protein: CATTRSGGETQYF.

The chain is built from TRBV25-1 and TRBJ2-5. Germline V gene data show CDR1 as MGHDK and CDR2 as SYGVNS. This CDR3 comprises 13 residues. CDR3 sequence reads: CASSEEWSETQYF.

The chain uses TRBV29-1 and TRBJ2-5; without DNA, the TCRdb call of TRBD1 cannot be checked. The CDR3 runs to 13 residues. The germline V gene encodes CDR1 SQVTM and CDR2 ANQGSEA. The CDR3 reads CSVEGAGLETQYF.

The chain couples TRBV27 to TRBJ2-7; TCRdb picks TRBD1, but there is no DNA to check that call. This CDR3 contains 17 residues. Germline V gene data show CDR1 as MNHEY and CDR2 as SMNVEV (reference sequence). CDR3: CASSLRGQTFSSYEQYF.

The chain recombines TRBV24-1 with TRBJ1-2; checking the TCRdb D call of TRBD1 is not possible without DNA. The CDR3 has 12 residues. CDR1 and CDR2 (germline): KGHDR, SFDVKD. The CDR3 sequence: CATSRQGYGYTF.

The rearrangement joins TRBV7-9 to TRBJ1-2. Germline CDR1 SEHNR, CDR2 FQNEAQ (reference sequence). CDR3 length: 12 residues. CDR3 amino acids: CASGTQNYGYTF. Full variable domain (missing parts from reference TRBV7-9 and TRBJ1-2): DTGVSQNPRHKITKRGQNVTFRCDPISEHNRLYWYRQTLGQGPEFLTYFQNEAQLEKSRLLSDRFSAERPKGSFSTLEIQRTEQGDSAMYLCASGTQNYGYTFGSGTRLTVV.

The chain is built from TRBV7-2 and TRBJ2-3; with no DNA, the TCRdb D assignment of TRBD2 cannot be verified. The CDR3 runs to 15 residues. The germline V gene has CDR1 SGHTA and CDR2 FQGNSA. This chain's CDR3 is CASSFASGRANTQYF.